These 23 T cell receptor beta chains share one sample of origin, sequenced in a study of T cell responses to AZD1222 COVID-19 vaccine. The method was immunoSEQ multiplex PCR; TCRdb's version includes in-frame clones alone and lacks a portion of them. The sample lists about 130,000 clones, 70% to 90% seen once, with 1.5% to 2% in the top ten. Sequences were derived from peripheral blood, sampled on day 0 of AZD1222 vaccination. The receptors shown here come from an adult in good health.

The chain couples TRBV29-1 to TRBJ1-1; D is ambiguous. The CDR3 is 12 residues long. From germline, CDR1 is SQVTM and CDR2 ANQGSEA. V shed 6 bases and J shed 5 bases, with 13 bases lying between them. The CDR3 nucleotides read TGCAGCGTGGACGAAGGTGGGACTGAAGCTTTCTTT. Translated, it gives CSVDEGGTEAFF.

In this sample, this clone turned up a few times. This chain connects TRBV28 to TRBJ1-1; possibly TRBD1 for D (5 bases). The CDR3 loop spans 16 amino acids. The ends were cut back, 3 bases at V and 0 bases at J, with 14 bases in the middle. Germline V gives CDR1 MDHEN, CDR2 SYDVKM. The CDR3 DNA reads as TGTGCCAGCAGTTTGAGGGGTCTACACATGAACACTGAAGCTTTCTTT. This encodes CASSLRGLHMNTEAFF.

The V gene is TRBV18, the J gene TRBJ1-1, with D possibly matching TRBD1 (5 bases). Germline assignment: CDR1 KGHSH and CDR2 LQKENI. With 3 bases removed from V and 5 bases from J, the gap between germline ends came to 13 bases. The CDR3 has 14 residues. The CDR3 sequence is CASSPLPGQTEAFF. In DNA form, the CDR3 reads TGTGCCAGCTCACCTCTGCCAGGGCAGACTGAAGCTTTCTTT.

This chain links TRBV12-3 or TRBV12-4 with TRBJ1-5; D uncertain. This CDR3 comprises 12 residues. Trimming pared 5 bases from V and 7 bases from J, leaving 9 bases between. The CDR3 protein is CASSIPGQPQHF. In DNA, the CDR3 is TGTGCCAGCAGTATCCCGGGGCAGCCCCAGCATTTT.

CDR3 nucleotide sequence: TGCGCCAGCAGCTTGCGATCAACTAATGAAAAACTGTTTTTT. Translation: CASSLRSTNEKLFF. This chain joins TRBV5-1 and TRBJ1-4; D remains unclear. Per the germline V gene, CDR1 is SGHRS and CDR2 is YFSETQ. Trimming left V 1 base short and J 0 bases short, with 4 bases between. The CDR3 contains 14 residues.

The CDR3 here is CASLPWTGNTEAFF. DNA of the CDR3: TGTGCCAGCCTACCTTGGACTGGGAACACTGAAGCTTTCTTT. This chain joins TRBV6-5 and TRBJ1-1; unclear D gene. CDR1 and CDR2 (germline): MNHEY, SVGAGI. Trimming cost V 8 bases and J 1 base, with 14 bases left between them. The CDR3 extends over 14 amino acids.

This clone was counted a few times. The V call is TRBV5-1, the J call TRBJ2-7, with D perhaps TRBD1 (5 bases). The CDR3 sequence is 14 residues long. V was shortened by 2 bases and J by 3 bases, with 12 bases between the two germline ends. CDR1 SGHRS and CDR2 YFSETQ come from the germline V gene. The CDR3 nucleotides are TGCGCCAGCAGCTTAACAGGAGCCGGCTACGAGCAGTACTTC. Translating gives CASSLTGAGYEQYF.

V usage is TRBV10-2 and J usage is TRBJ1-3, with a tentative D call TRBD1 (6 bases). This CDR3 contains 14 residues. Between the trimmed V and J ends, which lost 5 bases and 4 bases, there was a span of 12 bases. CDR1 is WSHSY, CDR2 SAAADI, per germline. As DNA, the CDR3 is TGCGCCAGCAGTAAACAGGGTACGGGAAACACCATATATTTT. Translating it yields CASSKQGTGNTIYF.

This chain uses TRBV5-5 with TRBJ1-3, with 7 bases fitting TRBD1. V was clipped by 5 bases and J by 4 bases; unmatched bases: 6. Per the germline V gene, CDR1 is SGHKS and CDR2 is YYEKEE (reference sequence). This CDR3 has 14 amino acids. The CDR3 bases are TGTGCCAGCAGTAACGACAGGGACGGAAACACCATATATTTT. This encodes CASSNDRDGNTIYF.

V gene TRBV27 combines with J gene TRBJ2-2; maybe TRBD2 (6 bases). The V gene lost 0 bases and the J gene lost 1 base, with 12 bases spanning the gap. The length of the CDR3 is 17 residues. Germline lookup yields CDR1 MNHEY and CDR2 SMNVEV (reference sequence). CDR3 sequence: CASSLSISGVNTGELFF. As DNA, the CDR3 is TGTGCCAGCAGTTTATCGATTTCGGGGGTGAACACCGGGGAGCTGTTTTTT.

The chain employs TRBV19 and TRBJ1-1, with D maybe TRBD1 (5 bases). V was shortened by 7 bases and J by 0 bases, with 12 bases between the two germline ends. This CDR3 spans 14 amino acids. Germline values: CDR1 LNHDA, CDR2 SQIVND (reference sequence). The CDR3 spells CASNQRGMNTEAFF. In nucleotides, the CDR3 is TGTGCCAGTAACCAACGGGGCATGAACACTGAAGCTTTCTTT.

This clone was observed once. The sample carries other DNA sequences with the same CDR3. The chain joins TRBV12-5 to TRBJ2-2; D is unresolved. Germline lookup yields CDR1 LGHNT and CDR2 FRNRAP. With 1 base removed from V and 4 bases from J, the gap between germline ends came to 4 bases. The length of the CDR3 is 13 residues. The CDR3 sequence is CASGLGGTGELFF. The DNA for the CDR3 is TGTGCTAGTGGTTTGGGCGGCACCGGGGAGCTGTTTTTT.

V gene TRBV6-4 combines with J gene TRBJ1-1; D is perhaps TRBD1 (5 bases). The V gene's germline CDR1 is MRHNA and CDR2 SNTAGT. The CDR3 is 14 residues long. V lost 2 bases, J lost 4 bases, and 11 bases lay in between. CDR3 in amino acids: CASSDRGGSTEAFF. In DNA form, the CDR3 reads TGTGCCAGCAGTGACAGGGGCGGTAGCACTGAAGCTTTCTTT.

The chain carries TRBV3-1 (or the pseudogene TRBV3-2) and TRBJ2-1; 7 bases line up with TRBD1. The germline V gene encodes CDR1 LGHDT and CDR2 YNNKEL (reference sequence). Germline trimming cut 7 bases from V and 4 bases from J; bases unmatched to any gene: 7. The CDR3 loop spans 14 amino acids. The CDR3 DNA reads TGTGCCAGCACCGTCGGACAGGTATACAATGAGCAGTTCTTC. Translated, it gives CASTVGQVYNEQFF.

The CDR3 region has the DNA TGTGCCAGCAGCCCAACACCGGAAAACACCATATATTTT. It specifies CASSPTPENTIYF. This sequence joins TRBV7-8 and TRBJ1-3; D remains unclear. This CDR3 is 13 amino acids long. V shed 5 bases and J shed 6 bases, with 11 bases lying between them. Germline-derived CDR1 and CDR2 are SGHVS and FQNEAQ.

V and J are TRBV28 and TRBJ2-1; D is undetermined. This CDR3 is built from 13 residues. V was pared by 6 bases and J by 8 bases, with 14 bases between. CDR1 and CDR2 (germline): MDHEN, SYDVKM. The CDR3 bases are TGTGCCAGCAGCCCGCCTCTAGTGTATGAGCAGTTCTTC. Protein product: CASSPPLVYEQFF.

This chain uses TRBV25-1 with TRBJ1-4; D not resolved. CDR3 length: 13 residues. The germline V gene encodes CDR1 MGHDK and CDR2 SYGVNS. V lost 7 bases and J 6 bases, leaving 12 bases between the germline ends. This CDR3 is CASTSYNDEKLFF. CDR3 sequence (DNA): TGTGCCAGCACTTCCTACAATGATGAAAAACTGTTTTTT.

This chain joins TRBV6-5 and TRBJ2-3; the match to TRBD1 covers 7 bases. Trimming removed 10 bases from V and 5 bases from J; junction bases left unmatched: 3. The CDR3 consists of 11 residues. Germline values: CDR1 MNHEY, CDR2 SVGAGI. The CDR3 region has the DNA TGTGCCACGAACAGGGGAGATACGCAGTATTTT. Translated, it gives CATNRGDTQYF.

This clone appeared a single time. The chain combines TRBV19 with TRBJ1-2; no firm D call. This CDR3 comprises 16 residues. V gave up 4 bases and J gave up 1 base, with 16 bases separating them. The germline V gene encodes CDR1 LNHDA and CDR2 SQIVND (reference sequence). The CDR3 bases are TGTGCCAGTAGTAAGGGTCATCTGACACTTAACTATGGCTACACCTTC. This encodes CASSKGHLTLNYGYTF.

This rearrangement joins TRBV4-2 to TRBJ2-3; possibly TRBD2 for D (6 bases). The CDR3 consists of 15 residues. The V gene lost 4 bases and the J gene lost 2 bases, with 13 bases spanning the gap. CDR1 and CDR2 from the germline V gene are LGHNA and YNFKEQ. The CDR3 bases are TGTGCCAGCAGCCCCGGGAGCAAACTCACAGATACGCAGTATTTT. This codes for CASSPGSKLTDTQYF.

The chain has TRBV6-5 and TRBJ1-5; weak D call: TRBD1 (5 bases). Trimming removed 6 bases from V and 10 bases from J, with 19 bases in between. The CDR3 is 14 amino acids. Germline V CDR1 and CDR2: MNHEY, SVGAGI. For the CDR3, the DNA is TGTGCCAGCAGGGAGAGAGGGCAGGGAGCCCCCCAGCATTTT. Translation: CASRERGQGAPQHF.

This sequence joins TRBV10-3 and TRBJ2-1; D is undetermined. The CDR3 has 13 residues. Germline CDR1 ENHRY, CDR2 SYGVKD. V lost 0 bases, J lost 9 bases, and 9 bases lay in between. In DNA form, the CDR3 reads TGTGCCATCAGTGAGTCTGGGATGAGTGAGCAGTTCTTC. Amino acid sequence: CAISESGMSEQFF.

This chain connects TRBV28 to TRBJ2-7; no reliable D call. The CDR3 sequence is 13 residues long. The ends were cut back, 2 bases at V and 6 bases at J, with 11 bases in the middle. Germline V gene data show CDR1 as MDHEN and CDR2 as SYDVKM. The CDR3 DNA reads TGTGCCAGCAGTTTACGGTGGCAAGGCGAGCAGTACTTC. Its protein is CASSLRWQGEQYF.